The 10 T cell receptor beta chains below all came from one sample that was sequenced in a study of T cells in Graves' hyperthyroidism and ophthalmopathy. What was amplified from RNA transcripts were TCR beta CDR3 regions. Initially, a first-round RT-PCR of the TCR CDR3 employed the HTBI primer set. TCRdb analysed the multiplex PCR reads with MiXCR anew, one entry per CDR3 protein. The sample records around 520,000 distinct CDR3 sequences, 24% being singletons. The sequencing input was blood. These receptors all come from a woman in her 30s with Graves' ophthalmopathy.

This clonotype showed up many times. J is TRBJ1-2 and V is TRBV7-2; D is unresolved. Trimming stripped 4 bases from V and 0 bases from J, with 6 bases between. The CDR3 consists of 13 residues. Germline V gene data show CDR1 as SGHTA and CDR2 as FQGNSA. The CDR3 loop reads CASSWGTNYGYTF. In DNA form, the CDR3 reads TGTGCCAGCAGCTGGGGAACTAACTATGGCTACACCTTC.

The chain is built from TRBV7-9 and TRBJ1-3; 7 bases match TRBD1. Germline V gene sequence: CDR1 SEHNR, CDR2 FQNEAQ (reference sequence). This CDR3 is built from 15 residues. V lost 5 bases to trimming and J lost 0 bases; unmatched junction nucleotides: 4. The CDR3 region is CASSVGQNSGNTIYF. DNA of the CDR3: TGTGCCAGCAGCGTGGGACAGAACTCTGGAAACACCATATATTTT.

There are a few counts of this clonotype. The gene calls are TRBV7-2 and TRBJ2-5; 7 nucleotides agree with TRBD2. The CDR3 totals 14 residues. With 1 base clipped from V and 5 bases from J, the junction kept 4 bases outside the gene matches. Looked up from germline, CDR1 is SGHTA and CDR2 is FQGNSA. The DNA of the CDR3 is TGTGCCAGCAGCTTAGACGGGGGGAAGGAGACCCAGTACTTC. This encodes CASSLDGGKETQYF. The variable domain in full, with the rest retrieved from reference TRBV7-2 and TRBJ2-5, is GAGVSQSPSNKVTEKGKDVELRCDPISGHTALYWYRQSLGQGLEFLIYFQGNSAPDKSGLPSDRFSAERTGGSVSTLTIQRTQQEDSAVYLCASSLDGGKETQYFGPGTRLLVL.

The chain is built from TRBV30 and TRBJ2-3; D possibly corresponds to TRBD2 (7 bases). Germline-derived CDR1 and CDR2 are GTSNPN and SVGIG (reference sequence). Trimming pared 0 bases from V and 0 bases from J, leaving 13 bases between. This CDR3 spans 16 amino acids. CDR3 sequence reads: CAWSVLRGASTDTQYF. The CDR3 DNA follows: TGTGCCTGGAGTGTATTACGGGGGGCGAGCACAGATACGCAGTATTTT.

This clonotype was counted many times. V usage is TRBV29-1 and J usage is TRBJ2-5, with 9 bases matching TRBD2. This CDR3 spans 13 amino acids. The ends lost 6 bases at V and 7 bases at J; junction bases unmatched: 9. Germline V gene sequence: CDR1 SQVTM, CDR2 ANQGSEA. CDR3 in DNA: TGCAGCGTGAAGGTAGCGGGGGAGTGGACCCAGTACTTC. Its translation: CSVKVAGEWTQYF.

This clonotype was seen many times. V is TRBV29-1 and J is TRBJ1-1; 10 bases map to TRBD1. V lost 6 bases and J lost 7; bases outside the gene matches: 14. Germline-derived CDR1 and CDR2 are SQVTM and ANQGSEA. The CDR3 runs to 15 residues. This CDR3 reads CSVTRQGASIGEAFF. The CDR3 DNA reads TGCAGCGTGACGCGACAGGGGGCGTCGATCGGTGAAGCTTTCTTT. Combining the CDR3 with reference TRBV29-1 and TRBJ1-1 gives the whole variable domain SAVISQKPSRDICQRGTSLTIQCQVDSQVTMMFWYRQQPGQSLTLIATANQGSEATYESGFVIDKFPISRPNLTFSTLTVSNMSPEDSSIYLCSVTRQGASIGEAFFGQGTRLTVV.

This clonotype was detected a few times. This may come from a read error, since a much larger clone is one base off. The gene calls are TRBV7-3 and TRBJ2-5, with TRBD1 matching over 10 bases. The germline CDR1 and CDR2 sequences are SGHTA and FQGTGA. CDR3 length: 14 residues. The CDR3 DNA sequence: TGTGCCAGCAGCTTGACAGGGGGCGCAGAGACCAAGTACTTC. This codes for CASSLTGGAETKYF. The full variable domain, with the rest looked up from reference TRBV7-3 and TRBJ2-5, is GAGVSQTPSNKVTEKGKYVELRCDPISGHTALYWYRQSLGQGPEFLIYFQGTGAADDSGLPNDRFFAVRPEGSVSTLKIQRTERGDSAVYLCASSLTGGAETKYFGPGTRLLVL.

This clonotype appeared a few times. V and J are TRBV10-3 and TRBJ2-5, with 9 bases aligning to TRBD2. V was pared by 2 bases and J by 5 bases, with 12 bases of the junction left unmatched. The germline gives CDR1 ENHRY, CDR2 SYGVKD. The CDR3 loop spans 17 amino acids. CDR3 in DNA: TGTGCCATCAGTGAGCGCCCGGGACTAGCTGCGACCGAGACCCAGTACTTC. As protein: CAISERPGLAATETQYF.

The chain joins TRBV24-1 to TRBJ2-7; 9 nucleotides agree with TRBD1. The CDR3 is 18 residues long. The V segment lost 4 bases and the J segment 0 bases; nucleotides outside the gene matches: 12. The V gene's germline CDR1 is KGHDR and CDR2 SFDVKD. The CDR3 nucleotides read TGTGCCACCAGTGACCGATCTACAAGACAGGGGGGCTCCTACGAGCAGTACTTC. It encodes CATSDRSTRQGGSYEQYF.

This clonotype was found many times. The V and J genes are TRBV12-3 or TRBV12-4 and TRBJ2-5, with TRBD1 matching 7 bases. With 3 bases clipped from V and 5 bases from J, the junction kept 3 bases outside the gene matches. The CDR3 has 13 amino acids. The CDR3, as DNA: TGTGCCAGCAGTTTTTACAGGGGCGAGACCCAGTACTTC. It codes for CASSFYRGETQYF.